These T cell receptor beta chains were read from a single sample in a study of T cells in Graves' hyperthyroidism and ophthalmopathy. In TCRdb, the multiplex PCR reads were re-called with MiXCR into one record per CDR3 protein. The sample consists of 700,000 or so distinct CDR3 sequences, about 17% of them appearing once. Source material: blood. These receptor sequences come from a man younger than 35 with Graves' hyperthyroidism. Both conserved end residues are part of each CDR3. D genes are given only for firm matches. Some rows mark clone size as missing; the rest say once, few, many or name a class of expanded clone.

D: -
size: -
J: TRBJ2-3
V: TRBV5-1
CDR3: CASSLVQPRVETQYF
DNA: TGCGCCAGCAGCTTGGTCCAGCCAAGGGTGGAGACGCAGTATTTT

D: TRBD1
size: -
J: TRBJ2-1
V: TRBV7-3
CDR3: CASSRTGDYNEQFF
DNA: TGTGCCAGCAGCCGGACAGGGGATTACAATGAGCAGTTCTTC

D: TRBD1
size: -
J: TRBJ1-1
V: TRBV3-1
CDR3: CASSLGTGGTGAFF
DNA: TGTGCCAGCAGCCTCGGGACAGGGGGGACTGGAGCTTTCTTT

D: -
size: -
J: TRBJ2-7
V: TRBV6-1
CDR3: CASIQYYEQYF
DNA: TGTGCCAGCATCCAGTACTACGAGCAGTACTTC

D: -
size: few
J: TRBJ1-1
V: TRBV12-3/TRBV12-4
CDR3: CASSLRGKTEAFF
DNA: TGTGCCAGCAGTTTACGGGGAAAGACTGAAGCTTTCTTT

D: -
size: few
J: TRBJ1-5
V: TRBV4-3
CDR3: CASSQELSRAQPQHF
DNA: TGCGCCAGCAGCCAAGAACTATCCCGGGCTCAGCCCCAGCATTTT

D: -
size: -
J: TRBJ1-2
V: TRBV3-1
CDR3: CASSPQIGQTNYGYTF
DNA: TGTGCCAGCAGCCCACAGATCGGACAGACTAACTATGGCTACACCTTC

D: -
size: -
J: TRBJ2-3
V: TRBV25-1
CDR3: CASSDRSTQYF
DNA: TGTGCCAGCAGTGACAGGTCTACGCAGTATTTT

D: -
size: -
J: TRBJ2-3
V: TRBV29-1
CDR3: CSARRDAMGDTQYF
DNA: TGCAGCGCCCGGCGGGACGCCATGGGGGATACGCAGTATTTT

D: -
size: -
J: TRBJ2-6
V: TRBV5-1
CDR3: CASSLAVLGANVLTF
DNA: TGCGCCAGCAGCTTGGCTGTCCTCGGGGCCAACGTCCTGACTTTC

D: -
size: -
J: TRBJ1-5
V: TRBV2
CDR3: CASTLEGGQPQHF
DNA: TGTGCCAGCACTCTTGAGGGGGGACAGCCCCAGCATTTT

D: -
size: -
J: TRBJ1-3
V: TRBV12-3/TRBV12-4
CDR3: CASSFRRGGSGNTIYF
DNA: TGTGCCAGCAGTTTTAGACGGGGAGGCTCTGGAAACACCATATATTTT

D: -
size: -
J: TRBJ2-5
V: TRBV29-1
CDR3: CSVVGVGAALGDQYF
DNA: TGCAGCGTTGTGGGGGTGGGAGCGGCGCTGGGGGACCAGTACTTC

D: TRBD2
size: many
J: TRBJ2-1
V: TRBV27
CDR3: CASSFLWREGSYNEQFF
DNA: TGTGCCAGCAGTTTCCTTTGGCGGGAGGGCTCCTACAATGAGCAGTTCTTC

D: -
size: many
J: TRBJ2-1
V: TRBV12-3/TRBV12-4
CDR3: CASIQDPRTEQFF
DNA: TGTGCCAGCATCCAGGACCCTCGGACTGAGCAGTTCTTC

D: -
size: many
J: TRBJ2-7
V: TRBV28
CDR3: CASGIYEQYF
DNA: TGTGCCAGCGGTATCTACGAGCAGTACTTC

D: -
size: many
J: TRBJ2-7
V: TRBV6-6
CDR3: CASSYSVNANNFYEQYF
DNA: TGTGCCAGCAGTTACTCAGTGAACGCCAATAATTTCTACGAGCAGTACTTC

D: TRBD2
size: few
J: TRBJ2-5
V: TRBV24-1
CDR3: CATSDFLAGGETQYF
DNA: TGTGCCACCAGTGATTTTCTAGCGGGAGGGGAGACCCAGTACTTC

D: -
size: few
J: TRBJ1-4
V: TRBV12-3/TRBV12-4
CDR3: CASSFWGPFKRLFF
DNA: TGTGCCAGCAGTTTTTGGGGACCATTTAAACGACTGTTTTTT

D: -
size: few
J: TRBJ1-2
V: TRBV7-6
CDR3: CASSLTATPNYGYTF
DNA: TGTGCCAGCAGCTTAACCGCGACACCAAACTATGGCTACACCTTC

D: -
size: many
J: TRBJ2-5
V: TRBV12-3/TRBV12-4
CDR3: CASTSYASETQYF
DNA: TGTGCCAGCACCTCCTACGCATCAGAGACCCAGTACTTC

D: TRBD2
size: few
J: TRBJ2-1
V: TRBV5-4
CDR3: CASSSGLAVEQFF
DNA: TGTGCCAGCAGCTCCGGACTAGCCGTTGAGCAGTTCTTC

D: -
size: -
J: TRBJ1-1
V: TRBV4-1
CDR3: CASSRILGGPEAFF
DNA: TGCGCCAGCAGCCGTATATTGGGTGGGCCTGAAGCTTTCTTT

D: -
size: -
J: TRBJ1-1
V: TRBV4-2
CDR3: CASSQYASGGNTEAFF
DNA: TGTGCCAGCAGCCAGTATGCCTCGGGAGGTAACACTGAAGCTTTCTTT

D: TRBD1
size: many
J: TRBJ1-2
V: TRBV12-3/TRBV12-4
CDR3: CASSFSYRGDYGYTF
DNA: TGTGCCAGCAGTTTCTCCTACAGGGGGGACTATGGCTACACCTTC

D: TRBD1
size: few
J: TRBJ2-2
V: TRBV29-1
CDR3: CSVDRGTGRTGELFF
DNA: TGCAGCGTTGATCGCGGGACAGGGCGAACCGGGGAGCTGTTTTTT

D: -
size: -
J: TRBJ2-4
V: TRBV28
CDR3: CASSSSGPQYF
DNA: TGTGCCAGCAGTTCCTCAGGACCTCAGTACTTC

D: -
size: many
J: TRBJ1-1
V: TRBV30
CDR3: CAWSINTEAFF
DNA: TGTGCCTGGAGTATCAACACTGAAGCTTTCTTT

D: -
size: -
J: TRBJ1-1
V: TRBV7-3
CDR3: CASSLSPPPRPPAEAFF
DNA: TGTGCCAGCAGCTTAAGCCCCCCACCGAGGCCCCCCGCTGAAGCTTTCTTT

D: -
size: -
J: TRBJ1-5
V: TRBV29-1
CDR3: CSARFSNQPQHF
DNA: TGCAGCGCGAGGTTTAGCAATCAGCCCCAGCATTTT

D: -
size: -
J: TRBJ2-2
V: TRBV30
CDR3: CAWMGLNTGELFF
DNA: TGTGCCTGGATGGGGTTGAACACCGGGGAGCTGTTTTTT

D: -
size: once
J: TRBJ2-7
V: TRBV7-3
CDR3: CASSLGPRPYEQYF
DNA: TGTGCCAGCAGCCTGGGACCTCGCCCCTACGAGCAGTACTTC

D: -
size: many
J: TRBJ2-4
V: TRBV2
CDR3: CASSEGSVAKNIQYF
DNA: TGTGCCAGCAGTGAAGGGTCAGTAGCCAAAAACATTCAGTACTTC

D: TRBD1
size: many
J: TRBJ1-5
V: TRBV29-1
CDR3: CSVGQGINQPQHF
DNA: TGCAGCGTTGGACAGGGTATCAATCAGCCCCAGCATTTT

D: -
size: few
J: TRBJ2-7
V: TRBV10-3
CDR3: CAISESRSSYEQYF
DNA: TGTGCCATCAGTGAGTCGAGGAGTTCCTACGAGCAGTACTTC

D: -
size: few
J: TRBJ2-1
V: TRBV9
CDR3: CASSPRWGVSSYNEQFF
DNA: TGTGCCAGCAGCCCCCGCTGGGGAGTCAGTTCCTACAATGAGCAGTTCTTC

D: -
size: -
J: TRBJ2-1
V: TRBV27
CDR3: CASTLFSGNEQFF
DNA: TGTGCCAGCACCCTTTTCAGCGGCAATGAGCAGTTCTTC

D: TRBD2
size: -
J: TRBJ2-1
V: TRBV7-2
CDR3: CASSFLGTSGPSYNEQFF
DNA: TGTGCCAGCAGCTTCCTAGGGACTAGCGGACCCTCCTACAATGAGCAGTTCTTC

D: TRBD1
size: -
J: TRBJ1-6
V: TRBV18
CDR3: CASSPGTGSPLHF
DNA: TGTGCCAGCTCACCAGGGACAGGTTCACCCCTCCACTTT

D: -
size: many
J: TRBJ2-7
V: TRBV27
CDR3: CASGGTTAGEQYF
DNA: TGTGCCAGCGGGGGGACAACGGCGGGCGAGCAGTACTTC

D: -
size: -
J: TRBJ1-6
V: TRBV20-1
CDR3: CSAYRANSPLHF
DNA: TGCAGTGCTTACAGGGCTAATTCACCCCTCCACTTT

D: TRBD1
size: many
J: TRBJ1-2
V: TRBV7-8
CDR3: CASSPDRWSGYTF
DNA: TGTGCCAGCAGCCCGGACAGGTGGAGCGGCTACACCTTC

D: -
size: few
J: TRBJ2-2
V: TRBV18
CDR3: CASSPRTGGVNTGELFF
DNA: TGTGCCAGCTCACCAAGGACTGGAGGGGTGAACACCGGGGAGCTGTTTTTT

D: TRBD2
size: -
J: TRBJ2-7
V: TRBV4-3
CDR3: CASSQDPGLAGDWEQYF
DNA: TGCGCCAGCAGCCAAGATCCCGGACTAGCGGGAGATTGGGAGCAGTACTTC

D: -
size: many
J: TRBJ2-7
V: TRBV3-1
CDR3: CASSRQREQYF
DNA: TGTGCCAGCAGCCGGCAGCGGGAGCAGTACTTC

D: -
size: many
J: TRBJ2-7
V: TRBV28
CDR3: CASRPTSGTVSYEQYF
DNA: TGTGCCAGCAGGCCGACCTCCGGGACTGTCTCCTACGAGCAGTACTTC

D: TRBD1
size: -
J: TRBJ1-2
V: TRBV25-1
CDR3: CASSDSGTGAYGYTF
DNA: TGTGCCAGCAGTGACTCCGGGACAGGGGCCTATGGCTACACCTTC

D: TRBD1
size: many
J: TRBJ1-4
V: TRBV2
CDR3: CASSEDRGSEKLFF
DNA: TGTGCCAGCAGTGAGGACAGGGGGAGTGAAAAACTGTTTTTT

D: TRBD2
size: -
J: TRBJ2-2
V: TRBV7-2
CDR3: CASSTRLAGGPRELFF
DNA: TGTGCCAGCAGCACCCGACTAGCGGGAGGCCCCCGGGAGCTGTTTTTT

D: TRBD2
size: many
J: TRBJ2-2
V: TRBV6-5
CDR3: CASSLRPLWGRLAGAGELFF
DNA: TGTGCCAGCAGTCTACGACCGCTTTGGGGGAGACTAGCGGGAGCCGGGGAGCTGTTTTTT

D: -
size: many
J: TRBJ1-2
V: TRBV6-2/TRBV6-3
CDR3: CASSYDGNYGYTF
DNA: TGTGCCAGCAGTTACGACGGAAACTATGGCTACACCTTC